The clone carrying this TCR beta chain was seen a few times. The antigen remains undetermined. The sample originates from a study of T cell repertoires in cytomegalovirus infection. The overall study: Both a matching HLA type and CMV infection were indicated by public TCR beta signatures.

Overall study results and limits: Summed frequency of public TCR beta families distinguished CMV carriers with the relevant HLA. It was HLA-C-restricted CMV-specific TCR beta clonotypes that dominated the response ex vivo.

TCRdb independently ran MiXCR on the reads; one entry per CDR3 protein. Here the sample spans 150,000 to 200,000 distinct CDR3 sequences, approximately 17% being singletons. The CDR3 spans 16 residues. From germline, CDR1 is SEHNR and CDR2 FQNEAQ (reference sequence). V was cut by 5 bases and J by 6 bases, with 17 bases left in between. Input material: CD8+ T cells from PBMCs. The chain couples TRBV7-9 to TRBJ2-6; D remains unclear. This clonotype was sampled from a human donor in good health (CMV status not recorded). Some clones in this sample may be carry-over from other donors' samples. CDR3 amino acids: CASSEILRAKANVLTF. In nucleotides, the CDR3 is TGTGCCAGCAGCGAAATCTTACGGGCTAAGGCCAACGTCCTGACTTTC.